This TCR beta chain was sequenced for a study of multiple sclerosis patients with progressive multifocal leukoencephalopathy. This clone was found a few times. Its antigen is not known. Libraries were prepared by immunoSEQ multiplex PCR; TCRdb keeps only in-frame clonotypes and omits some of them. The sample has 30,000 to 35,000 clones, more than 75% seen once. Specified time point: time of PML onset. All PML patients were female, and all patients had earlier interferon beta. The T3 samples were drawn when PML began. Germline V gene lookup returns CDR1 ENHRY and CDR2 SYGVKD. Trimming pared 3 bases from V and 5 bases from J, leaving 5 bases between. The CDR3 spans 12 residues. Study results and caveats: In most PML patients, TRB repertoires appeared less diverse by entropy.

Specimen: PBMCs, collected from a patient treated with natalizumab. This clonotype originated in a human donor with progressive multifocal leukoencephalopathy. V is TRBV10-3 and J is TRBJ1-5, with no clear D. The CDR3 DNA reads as TGTGCCATCAGTGACAACCATCAGCCCCAGCATTTT. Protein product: CAISDNHQPQHF.